These 24 T cell receptor beta chains were all obtained from the same sample, sequenced in a study of regulatory T cells in long-lasting Graves disease. Time point specified: newly diagnosed GD, antithyroid drugs for less than 3 months. With RNA extracted from PBMCs as input, the TCR library was made. Building of the TCR beta libraries involved iRepertoire HTBI primers and Arm-PCR of CDR3 regions. TCRdb fed the multiplex PCR reads into MiXCR, producing one record per CDR3 protein. The sample carries approximately 300,000 distinct CDR3 sequences, roughly 18% recorded once. The input for sequencing was peripheral blood mononuclear cells (PBMCs), taken at new diagnosis, from a patient treated with antithyroid drugs. The receptors originated from a female donor with Graves disease.

The genes are TRBV27 and TRBJ1-2; D is unclear. V lost 3 bases, J lost 1 base, and 9 bases lay in between. The CDR3 has 14 amino acids. CDR1 and CDR2 (germline): MNHEY, SMNVEV (reference sequence). CDR3: CASSFRGHNYGYTF. The DNA for the CDR3 is TGTGCCAGCAGTTTCCGGGGTCATAACTATGGCTACACCTTC.

The J gene is TRBJ2-7, the V gene TRBV9; 12 bases match TRBD1. Germline-derived CDR1 and CDR2 are SGDLS and YYNGEE. The CDR3 loop spans 14 amino acids. V shed 2 bases and J 5 bases; nucleotides not matched to a gene: 2. The CDR3 protein is CASSVGTGGHEQYF. Written as DNA, the CDR3 is TGTGCCAGCAGCGTCGGGACAGGGGGCCACGAGCAGTACTTC.

The chain links TRBV2 to TRBJ2-1; D is unclear. Germline V gene sequence: CDR1 SNHLY, CDR2 FYNNEI. Between the trimmed V and J ends, which lost 5 bases and 7 bases, there was a span of 12 bases. This CDR3 comprises 13 residues. CDR3 in DNA: TGTGCCAGCAGTTACTTTGCAGTTAATGAGCAGTTCTTC. Protein: CASSYFAVNEQFF.

This clonotype was seen at least ten times. The chain joins TRBV29-1 to TRBJ2-5; TRBD2 agrees at 12 bases. This CDR3 is built from 13 residues. Germline CDR1 is SQVTM and CDR2 is ANQGSEA. Germline trimming cut 4 bases from V and 5 bases from J; bases unmatched to any gene: 2. CDR3 loop: CSVVGLAGETQYF. The CDR3 DNA follows: TGCAGCGTTGTAGGACTAGCGGGGGAGACCCAGTACTTC.

This clonotype was picked up many times. The rearrangement uses TRBV30 and TRBJ1-1; the match to TRBD1 covers 12 bases. Germline trimming cut 5 bases from V and 5 bases from J; bases unmatched to any gene: 9. This CDR3 has 15 amino acids. CDR1 and CDR2 from the germline V gene are GTSNPN and SVGIG (reference sequence). The DNA for the CDR3 is TGTGCCTGGGGGGACAGGGGGCGCGGGAGGACTGAAGCTTTCTTT. Its translation: CAWGDRGRGRTEAFF.

The chain carries TRBV28 and TRBJ2-5; D remains ambiguous. The V end was cut by 5 bases, the J end by 4 bases, with 14 bases between. The CDR3 extends over 14 amino acids. Germline-derived CDR1 and CDR2 are MDHEN and SYDVKM. In DNA form, the CDR3 reads TGTGCCAGCAGTCCTATACGTTTGGGAGAGACCCAGTACTTC. Its translation: CASSPIRLGETQYF.

The chain employs TRBV2 and TRBJ1-2; unclear D gene. This CDR3 contains 13 residues. Between the trimmed V and J ends, which lost 4 bases and 12 bases, there was a span of 18 bases. The germline CDR1 and CDR2 sequences are SNHLY and FYNNEI. The CDR3 nucleotides are TGTGCCAGCAGTGCCCCCCCAGGCCGGGAAAACACCTTC. Its translation is CASSAPPGRENTF.

In its sample, this clonotype was seen many times. The CDR3 sequence: CASSRPTGWGLHGGELFF. The CDR3 region has the DNA TGTGCCAGCAGTCGCCCCACAGGATGGGGACTGCACGGCGGGGAGCTGTTTTTT. The J gene is TRBJ2-2, the V gene TRBV12-3 or TRBV12-4; D is perhaps TRBD2 (6 bases). This CDR3 is 18 amino acids long. V was cut by 5 bases and J by 7 bases, with 26 bases left in between.

This chain connects TRBV11-2 to TRBJ1-6; the match to TRBD1 covers 9 bases. The CDR3 is made up of 13 amino acids. The V segment lost 5 bases and the J segment 8 bases; nucleotides outside the gene matches: 1. Germline loops: CDR1 SGHAT, CDR2 FQNNGV. DNA for the CDR3: TGTGCCAGCAGCGACAGGGGGTATTCACCCCTCCACTTT. Translation gives CASSDRGYSPLHF.

This clonotype was counted only a few times. V gene TRBV20-1 combines with J gene TRBJ1-5; D gene uncertain. Germline lookup yields CDR1 DFQATT and CDR2 SNEGSKA (reference sequence). CDR3 length: 13 amino acids. V was clipped by 1 base and J by 0 bases, with 4 bases between them. This CDR3 is CSARVDSNQPQHF. In DNA form, the CDR3 reads TGCAGTGCTAGAGTCGATAGCAATCAGCCCCAGCATTTT.

The sample holds many counts of this clonotype. This sequence joins TRBV5-1 and TRBJ1-3; TRBD1 matches at 7 bases. V dropped 2 bases and J dropped 4; count of bases not matched to a gene: 6. The CDR3 loop spans 15 amino acids. Germline CDR1 SGHRS, CDR2 YFSETQ. The CDR3 DNA sequence: TGCGCCAGCAGCTTCGAGACAGGGTTCGGAAACACCATATATTTT. Its translation is CASSFETGFGNTIYF.

V and J are TRBV9 and TRBJ1-6; weak D call: TRBD1 (5 bases). V shed 1 base and J shed 8 bases, with 13 bases lying between them. Germline V gene lookup returns CDR1 SGDLS and CDR2 YYNGEE. This CDR3 has 15 amino acids. CDR3 amino acids: CASSVYGREYSPLHF. CDR3 nucleotide sequence: TGTGCCAGCAGCGTATATGGCAGGGAATATTCACCCCTCCACTTT.

This clonotype was observed at least ten times. V gene TRBV28 combines with J gene TRBJ2-1; 7 nucleotides agree with TRBD2. Germline loops: CDR1 MDHEN, CDR2 SYDVKM. The J segment lost 5 bases and the V segment lost 1 base, leaving 8 bases of the junction unmatched. The CDR3 sequence is 16 residues long. In DNA, the CDR3 is TGTGCCAGCAGTTTATCGAGGCTAGCGGTTAACAATGAGCAGTTCTTC. Residues: CASSLSRLAVNNEQFF.

This clonotype was observed at least ten times. This chain connects TRBV7-2 to TRBJ2-7; 10 nucleotides line up with TRBD2. The CDR3 runs to 14 residues. V shed 5 bases and J 2 bases; nucleotides not matched to a gene: 3. The germline V gene encodes CDR1 SGHTA and CDR2 FQGNSA. CDR3 bases: TGTGCCAGCAGCCAAGCGGGAGGGCCCTACGAGCAGTACTTC. It codes for CASSQAGGPYEQYF.

This clonotype was counted ten times or more. The V call is TRBV19, the J call TRBJ2-7; D is unclear. Trimming pared 3 bases from V and 0 bases from J, leaving 15 bases between. Germline-derived CDR1 and CDR2 are LNHDA and SQIVND (reference sequence). The CDR3 loop spans 16 amino acids. The CDR3 loop is CASSMDFDMGSYEQYF. CDR3 in DNA: TGTGCCAGTAGTATGGATTTCGACATGGGCTCCTACGAGCAGTACTTC.

This clonotype was detected many times. The CDR3, as DNA: TGTGCCAGCTCACCGTCTACCGCGGGGGAGACCCAGTACTTC. It codes for CASSPSTAGETQYF. The rearrangement uses TRBV18 and TRBJ2-5; D might be TRBD2 (6 bases). This CDR3 is built from 14 residues. Germline values: CDR1 KGHSH, CDR2 LQKENI. Trimming shortened V by 3 bases and J by 5 bases, and 13 bases separated the two germline ends.

This clonotype was seen ten or more times. The J gene is TRBJ2-1, the V gene TRBV6-2 or TRBV6-3; 10 bases are shared with TRBD1. Germline V gene data show CDR1 as MNHEY and CDR2 as SVGEGT. Trimming at V came to 0 bases and at J to 8 bases, leaving 10 bases not matched to a gene. The CDR3 contains 17 residues. In DNA, the CDR3 is TGTGCCAGCAGTTACTCGCGGGGACAGGGGCGGAGGGATGAGCAGTTCTTC. Translated: CASSYSRGQGRRDEQFF.

This clonotype was seen repeatedly, ten times or more. The chain links TRBV27 to TRBJ2-1; possibly TRBD2 for D (5 bases). The V gene lost 0 bases and the J gene lost 10 bases, with 13 bases spanning the gap. CDR1 is MNHEY, CDR2 SMNVEV, per germline (reference sequence). The CDR3 is 14 residues long. The CDR3 spells CASSLSRSGMEQFF. The DNA of the CDR3 is TGTGCCAGCAGTTTATCAAGATCCGGGATGGAGCAGTTCTTC.

The table lists this clonotype with a count of one. The chain's CDR3 is CASSQEGTGIYGYTF. The CDR3 DNA reads as TGCGCCAGCAGCCAAGAGGGGACAGGAATCTATGGCTACACCTTC. This chain connects TRBV4-1 to TRBJ1-2; 8 bases agree with TRBD1. After removal of 0 bases from V and 4 bases from J, the junction contained 4 bases not matched to a gene. The CDR3 covers 15 residues. Looked up from germline, CDR1 is MGHRA and CDR2 is YSYEKL.

This clonotype appeared a few times. A much larger clone lies a single base off, so this may be a read error. The V call is TRBV12-3 or TRBV12-4, the J call TRBJ1-3; D possibly corresponds to TRBD1 (6 bases). The CDR3 is 14 amino acids. In DNA form, the CDR3 reads TGTGCCAGCACGTGGACAGTCTCTGGAAACACCATGTATTTT. The encoded protein is CASTWTVSGNTMYF.

This clonotype was recorded at least ten times. The chain carries TRBV20-1 and TRBJ1-2, with TRBD1 as a possible D gene (5 bases). This CDR3 has 13 amino acids. V lost 0 bases, J lost 5 bases, and 10 bases lay in between. CDR1 and CDR2 from the germline V gene are DFQATT and SNEGSKA (reference sequence). CDR3: CSARDSGKYGYTF. DNA for the CDR3: TGCAGTGCTAGAGATTCAGGGAAGTATGGCTACACCTTC.

This clonotype has a count of ten or more. This chain links TRBV19 with TRBJ1-3; D is uncertain. With 8 bases removed from V and 4 bases from J, the gap between germline ends came to 15 bases. The CDR3 has 14 amino acids. The germline V gene has CDR1 LNHDA and CDR2 SQIVND (reference sequence). DNA of the CDR3: TGTGCCAGTGGTACGGATTTGGTCGGAAACACCATATATTTT. This sequence encodes CASGTDLVGNTIYF. Full variable domain (remainder filled in from reference TRBV19 and TRBJ1-3): DGGITQSPKYLFRKEGQNVTLSCEQNLNHDAMYWYRQDPGQGLRLIYYSQIVNDFQKGDIAEGYSVSREKKESFPLTVTSAQKNPTAFYLCASGTDLVGNTIYFGEGSWLTVV.

In its sample, this clonotype was seen a few times. This chain connects TRBV19 to TRBJ2-3, with 8 bases aligning to TRBD2. The CDR3 covers 15 residues. With 3 bases clipped from V and 0 bases from J, the junction kept 2 bases outside the gene matches. CDR1 and CDR2 (germline): LNHDA, SQIVND (reference sequence). This CDR3 reads CASSISGGSTDTQYF. The CDR3 DNA follows: TGTGCCAGTAGTATTTCGGGAGGGAGCACAGATACGCAGTATTTT.

On this clonotype itself: No conserved phenylalanine or tryptophan is present at the end of the CDR3, so a read error is the likely explanation. No DNA is shown, since the ends of the CDR3 on it are uncertain; the CDR3 is the one TCRdb lists. The chain is built from TRBV11-2 and TRBJ1-1; the table gives TRBD1 as D, unverified against the DNA. Germline V gives CDR1 SGHAT, CDR2 FQNNGV. The CDR3 is 15 residues long, ends included. The CDR3 loop is CASSLGDRGRTEASL.